This TCR beta chain emerged from a study of Ad26.COV2.S vaccination and SARS-CoV-2 variants. Data came from immunoSEQ multiplex PCR; TCRdb stores just in-frame clones and leaves some out. This repertoire shows about 180,000 clones, around nine tenths found once; its top ten account for over 4.5%. With 3 bases removed from V and 7 bases from J, the gap between germline ends came to 10 bases. CDR1 SGHTA and CDR2 FQGNSA come from the germline V gene. CDR3 size: 13 residues. This TCR derives from a human donor who had recovered from COVID-19. The sequencing used peripheral blood, collected after recovery from COVID-19. The J gene is TRBJ1-5, the V gene TRBV7-2, with a possible D match to TRBD1 (5 bases). DNA for the CDR3: TGTGCCAGCAGCTTTATCGAGGGGCAGCCCCAGCATTTT. Residues: CASSFIEGQPQHF.